This T cell receptor beta chain appears in the sequencing data of a study of cytomegalovirus exposure and HLA in healthy donors (TCRdb year 2017). About the investigation overall: According to a later analysis, the 120 or so validation repertoires were produced on the same platform as the approximately 620 repertoires of the first cohort. The study aimed to test whether cataloging public T cell receptors could reveal signatures of past pathogen exposure. Along with the roughly 700-subject first cohort, a separate validation cohort of roughly 110 different subjects was used. High-throughput TCR immunosequencing, statistical association of individual TCRs with disease status, and machine learning were combined to predict cytomegalovirus infection status.

Library creation used the immunoSEQ multiplex PCR assay. The original pipeline was this. A statistical classification framework was developed to diagnose cytomegalovirus status using the catalog of TCR beta chain sequences. TCRdb carries this immuneACCESS record with in-frame sequences only. Its versions omit some clonotypes, under half of them owing to an unresolved V gene in the studies checked, with the rest unexplained. Clonal size and the V and J genes are those of that table, whereas D and trimming came from the DNA. Within this sample are around 120,000 clones, with 70% to 90% of them counted one time only. Approximately 2% of the sample rests with the top ten. V drops 10 bases and J drops 4 bases, leaving 16 bases in between. The CDR3 spans 13 residues, from the cysteine through the phenylalanine. Of the read, only the CDR3 DNA is kept; its 39 bases are in frame from base 1. CDR1 and CDR2 are drawn from the germline V gene: MNHNS, SASEGT.

General findings and caveats noted by the study authors: A total of 150 to 200 TCR beta chains were listed by the study as associated with cytomegalovirus. The classifier was reported to diagnose cytomegalovirus status with high specificity and sensitivity in both the original and validation cohorts. The validation cohort had no HLA typing available for a later analysis, so co-occurrence within that cohort was assessed over all 120 or so repertoires. According to the authors, the approach could potentially be generalized to other disease states and immunological phenotypes. In vitro tests confirmed that a few of the cytomegalovirus-associated TCR beta chains recognize cytomegalovirus antigens. Most TCR sequences were observed very rarely across donors, whereas some public TCRs were present in many individuals. A later analysis found that TCRs clustered in the first cohort also tended to co-occur in the 100 to 150 validation repertoires, with 94% of cluster scores above 0.

Separate from the approximately 670-subject first cohort, the validation cohort of roughly 120 subjects was the group to which the donors belonged. For this clone: Its antigen is not yet known. No quality values exist for individual bases; no much larger clone is one base distant.

Recombination linked TRBV6-1 to TRBJ1-2, with a weak D call of TRBD1 (5 bases match). The origin of this receptor is a woman under 30 in good health and CMV-seronegative. Sequenced: PBMCs. The sequenced DNA: TGTGCCACACGGGGGAGGTGGGGCTATGGCTACACCTTC. Its amino acids are CATRGRWGYGYTF.